Listed below are T cell receptor beta chains from one sample, sequenced in a study of blood T cell repertoires in COVID-19. TCRdb's table, derived via immunoSEQ multiplex PCR, lists solely in-frame clones and lacks some. The sample holds about 92,000 clones, over 70% seen once. The sequencing input was peripheral blood. The receptors come from a man aged 45-65 years who had recovered from COVID-19. Both conserved end residues are part of each CDR3. The order of the fields is CDR3 protein, J gene, V gene, D gene. A D gene is named only where the DNA matches it firmly.

CASSYPMNTEAFF TRBJ1-1 TRBV12-3/TRBV12-4 .
CASRNNYEQYF TRBJ2-7 TRBV6-5 .
CASSLPRGPGDTEAFF TRBJ1-1 TRBV19 TRBD1
CASSLRGYEQYF TRBJ2-7 TRBV27 .
CASSQGSRGKSPQYF TRBJ2-7 TRBV7-2 TRBD1
CASSPGLLGQPQHF TRBJ1-5 TRBV7-2 .
CASSLQAGQGYEQYF TRBJ2-7 TRBV5-5 TRBD1
CAISEGASKNIQYF TRBJ2-4 TRBV10-3 .
CATSRVAQGAREKLFF TRBJ1-4 TRBV15 TRBD1
CASKTDSLGGYTF TRBJ1-2 TRBV2 .
CASSPRLAGGPNGELFF TRBJ2-2 TRBV7-2 TRBD2
CASSEQGWGTGELFF TRBJ2-2 TRBV28 TRBD1
CASSPRDWGDTEAFF TRBJ1-1 TRBV3-1/TRBV3-2 .
CASIDGGGVRGYTF TRBJ1-2 TRBV19 .
CASSLLLEYNEQFF TRBJ2-1 TRBV7-2 .
CASSRGQQETQYF TRBJ2-5 TRBV5-1 TRBD1
CASRTGGLNSPLHF TRBJ1-6 TRBV6-4 TRBD1
CAISPRGQGSQRDGYTF TRBJ1-2 TRBV10-3 TRBD1
CASSVASGGTGGFTEAFF TRBJ1-1 TRBV9 TRBD1
CASGAVGDTQYF TRBJ2-3 TRBV6-5 .
CASRGSKQETQYF TRBJ2-5 TRBV6-5 .
CASSLGIQPYEQYF TRBJ2-7 TRBV9 .
CSTWAGGFGAFF TRBJ1-1 TRBV29-1 TRBD1
CASRQGQLLGAQHF TRBJ1-5 TRBV6-5 TRBD1
CSASGKNTIYF TRBJ1-3 TRBV20-1 .
CASSISGYGEKLFF TRBJ1-4 TRBV19 .
CASSQVMGSTEAFF TRBJ1-1 TRBV3-1/TRBV3-2 .
CASSQRSAGEFAYEQYF TRBJ2-7 TRBV4-3 TRBD2
CASSFLREKLFF TRBJ1-4 TRBV7-9 .
CASSHSTGTDTQYF TRBJ2-3 TRBV7-3 .
CASSRDKAGNTIYF TRBJ1-3 TRBV6-5 .
CASSLVQGGNSPLHF TRBJ1-6 TRBV5-4 .
CASSLVREGNEQFF TRBJ2-1 TRBV5-1 TRBD2
CASSLGSSNQPQHF TRBJ1-5 TRBV11-2 .
CASSLAHNQPQHF TRBJ1-5 TRBV7-7 .
CASLRDRFNQPQHF TRBJ1-5 TRBV6-6 TRBD1
CASGEQGVDSTEAFF TRBJ1-1 TRBV5-6 .
CAISSRDRDNEQFF TRBJ2-1 TRBV10-3 TRBD1
CSAIDPFNQPQHF TRBJ1-5 TRBV20-1 .
CATRQGNEQFF TRBJ2-1 TRBV24-1 .
CAISALKGGGNEQYF TRBJ2-7 TRBV10-3 .